This T cell receptor (beta chain) emerged from a study of blood T cell repertoires in COVID-19. Across the study: COVID-19 samples collected from the United States, Italy and Spain covered acute and convalescent phases. In each case, the material was cDNA or gDNA derived from T cells, B-cell-depleted T cells, or PBMCs.

Authors' analysis steps: Amplification of reference gene primers was used by the study to estimate nucleated cell counts. TCRdb keeps only in-frame clones here, not all; method: immunoSEQ multiplex PCR. Clone size and V and J calls were adopted from that table, with D and trimming inferred from the DNA. The sample holds 150,000 to 200,000 clones, about 90% seen once. The specimen was peripheral blood. This sequence originates from a man aged 40-50 years with active or convalescent COVID-19.

The DNA for the CDR3 is TGTGCCAGCAGCACCTTCAGGGGCCCAAGTACTGAAGCTTTCTTT. Translating it yields CASSTFRGPSTEAFF. The V and J genes are TRBV28 and TRBJ1-1; D perhaps matches TRBD1 (6 bases). The CDR3 sequence is 15 residues long. Looked up from germline, CDR1 is MDHEN and CDR2 is SYDVKM. Trimming left V 6 bases short and J 5 bases short, with 19 bases between.